Below, 9 T cell receptor beta chains from the same sample are listed, as sequenced in a study of HIV-infected patients and healthy controls. One entry per CDR3 protein results from TCRdb running MiXCR on the 5' RACE reads. Of roughly 70,000 distinct CDR3 sequences listed, roughly a sixth are singletons. The sample taken for sequencing was CD4+ T cells from blood. The receptors shown here come from a human donor in good health.

CDR3 amino acids: CASSRDTATYEQYF. The DNA for the CDR3 is TGTGCCAGCAGCCGGGACACTGCTACCTACGAGCAGTACTTC. This rearrangement joins TRBV7-2 to TRBJ2-7; perhaps TRBD1 as D (6 bases). The CDR3 is 14 amino acids. V dropped 5 bases and J dropped 2 bases, with 13 bases sitting between them. CDR1 and CDR2 (germline): SGHTA, FQGNSA.

This clonotype was counted ten times or more. The genes are TRBV20-1 and TRBJ2-1; 7 positions agree with TRBD2. The CDR3 is 12 residues long. The trim removed 5 bases at V and 9 bases at J, leaving 7 bases unmatched. CDR1 DFQATT and CDR2 SNEGSKA come from the germline V gene (reference sequence). The chain's CDR3 is CSASPGRGEQFF. CDR3 coding DNA: TGCAGTGCTTCCCCAGGGAGGGGTGAGCAGTTCTTC.

This clonotype was seen repeatedly, ten times or more. V is TRBV4-3 and J is TRBJ2-1; weak D call: TRBD1 (6 bases). The CDR3 runs to 14 residues. Germline CDR1 and CDR2: LGHNA and YSLEER. Trimming cost V 2 bases and J 10 bases, with 15 bases left between them. In nucleotides, the CDR3 is TGCGCCAGCAGCCAAAATATAGGGGGATTAGAGCAGTTCTTC. This encodes CASSQNIGGLEQFF.

There are many counts of this clonotype. CDR3 sequence reads: CASSRGWGASGDTQYF. In DNA, the CDR3 is TGTGCCAGCAGCAGAGGATGGGGGGCCTCCGGGGATACGCAGTATTTT. J is TRBJ2-3 and V is TRBV7-8; D is perhaps TRBD1 or TRBD2 (6 bases each). The ends were cut back, 5 bases at V and 6 bases at J, with 21 bases in the middle. Germline CDR1 SGHVS, CDR2 FQNEAQ. This CDR3 contains 16 residues.

V usage is TRBV19 and J usage is TRBJ2-1; TRBD2 agrees at 8 bases. The CDR3 is 16 amino acids. The trim removed 0 bases at V and 6 bases at J, leaving 7 bases unmatched. Per the germline V gene, CDR1 is LNHDA and CDR2 is SQIVND (reference sequence). This chain's CDR3 is CASSIDRGGSLNEQFF. CDR3 nucleotides: TGTGCCAGTAGTATAGATCGGGGGGGCAGCCTCAATGAGCAGTTCTTC.

This clonotype was picked up a small number of times. CDR3 protein: CASSYSKGSYISGANVLTF. The CDR3, as DNA: TGTGCCAGCAGTTACTCGAAGGGCAGTTATATCTCTGGGGCCAACGTCCTGACTTTC. The genes are TRBV6-6 and TRBJ2-6; D gene unclear. There are 19 residues in the CDR3. Looked up from germline, CDR1 is MNHNY and CDR2 is SVGAGI (reference sequence). V was shortened by 0 bases and J by 0 bases, with 15 bases between the two germline ends.

This clonotype was seen only a few times. The chain joins TRBV7-9 to TRBJ2-1; D is uncertain. Per the germline V gene, CDR1 is SEHNR and CDR2 is FQNEAQ (reference sequence). The CDR3 is 16 residues long. Trimming shortened V by 5 bases and J by 2 bases, and 16 bases separated the two germline ends. The CDR3 protein is CASSLGVSFAYNEQFF. Here the CDR3 DNA reads TGTGCCAGCAGCCTAGGAGTTAGCTTCGCCTACAATGAGCAGTTCTTC.

The gene calls are TRBV6-2 or TRBV6-3 and TRBJ2-5, with a possible D match to TRBD1 (5 bases). The germline V and J ends were trimmed by 6 bases and 1 base, with 15 bases remaining between them. CDR1 and CDR2 (germline): MNHEY, SVGEGT. This CDR3 is 15 amino acids long. The CDR3 protein is CASSGFDRVQETQYF. The CDR3 nucleotides read TGTGCCAGCAGCGGCTTCGACAGAGTCCAAGAGACCCAGTACTTC.

This clonotype was recorded many times. The gene calls are TRBV10-3 and TRBJ1-5, with TRBD1 identical over 9 bases. CDR1 and CDR2 from the germline V gene are ENHRY and SYGVKD. The V and J ends lost 6 bases and 6 bases, in that order; junction bases with no gene match: 3. The CDR3 covers 13 residues. The CDR3 protein is CAISPGQGQPQHF. For the CDR3, the DNA is TGTGCCATCAGCCCGGGACAGGGTCAGCCCCAGCATTTT.